Sequencing of this T cell receptor (beta chain) was carried out in a study of blood T cell repertoires in COVID-19. For the study at large: Some COVID-19 samples were acute and others convalescent; all came from the United States, Italy and Spain. The analysed material was cDNA or gDNA that came from T cells, B-cell-depleted T cells, or PBMCs.

The method was immunoSEQ multiplex PCR; TCRdb's version includes in-frame clones alone and lacks a portion of them. The sample includes 380,000 or so clones, around 90% seen only once; the top ten take roughly 2%. CDR3 size: 13 residues. Per the germline V gene, CDR1 is LNHDA and CDR2 is SQIVND (reference sequence). V was pared by 3 bases and J by 6 bases, with 9 bases between. The TCR comes from a woman between 35 and 50 years old with acute COVID-19. The sequenced material came from PBMCs or T cells enriched from blood (not recorded which). The chain combines TRBV19 with TRBJ2-1; D remains unclear. In DNA form, the CDR3 reads TGTGCCAGTAGTATTCTGATCGGCAATGAGCAGTTCTTC. Protein product: CASSILIGNEQFF. Full variable domain (rest looked up from reference TRBV19 and TRBJ2-1): DGGITQSPKYLFRKEGQNVTLSCEQNLNHDAMYWYRQDPGQGLRLIYYSQIVNDFQKGDIAEGYSVSREKKESFPLTVTSAQKNPTAFYLCASSILIGNEQFFGPGTRLTVL.